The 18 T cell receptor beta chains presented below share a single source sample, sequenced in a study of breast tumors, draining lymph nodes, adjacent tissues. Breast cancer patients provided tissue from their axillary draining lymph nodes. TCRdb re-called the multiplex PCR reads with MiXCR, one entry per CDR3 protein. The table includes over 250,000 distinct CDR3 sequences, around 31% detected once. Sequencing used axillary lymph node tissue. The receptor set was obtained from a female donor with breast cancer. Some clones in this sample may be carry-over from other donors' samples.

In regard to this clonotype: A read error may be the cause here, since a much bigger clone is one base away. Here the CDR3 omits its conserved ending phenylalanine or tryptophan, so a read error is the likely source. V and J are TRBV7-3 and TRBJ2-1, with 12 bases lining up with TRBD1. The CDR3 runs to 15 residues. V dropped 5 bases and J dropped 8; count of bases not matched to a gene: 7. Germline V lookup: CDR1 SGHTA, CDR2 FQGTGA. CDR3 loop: CASSPGTGGRDEQFL. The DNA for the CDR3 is TGTGCCAGCAGCCCAGGGACAGGGGGCCGGGATGAGCAGTTCCTC.

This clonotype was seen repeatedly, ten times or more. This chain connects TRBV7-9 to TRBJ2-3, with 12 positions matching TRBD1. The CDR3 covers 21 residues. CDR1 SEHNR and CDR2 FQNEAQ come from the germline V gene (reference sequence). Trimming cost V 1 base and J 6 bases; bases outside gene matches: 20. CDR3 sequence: CASSLEGAGTGGAIRGDTQYF. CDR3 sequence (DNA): TGTGCCAGCAGCTTAGAAGGGGCCGGGACAGGGGGCGCGATACGAGGGGATACGCAGTATTTT.

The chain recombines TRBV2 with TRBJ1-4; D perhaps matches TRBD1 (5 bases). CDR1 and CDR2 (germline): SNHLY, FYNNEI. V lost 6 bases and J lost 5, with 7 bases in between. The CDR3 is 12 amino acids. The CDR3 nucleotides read TGTGCCAGCAGGGGGGGAAATGAAAAACTGTTTTTT. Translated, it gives CASRGGNEKLFF.

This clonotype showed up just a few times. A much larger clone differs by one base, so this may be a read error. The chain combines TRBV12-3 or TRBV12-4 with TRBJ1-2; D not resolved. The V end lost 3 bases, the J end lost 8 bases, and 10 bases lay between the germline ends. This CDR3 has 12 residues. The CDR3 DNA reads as TGTGCCAGCAGTTTCGCCCGTGGGGGCTACACCTTC. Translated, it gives CASSFARGGYTF.

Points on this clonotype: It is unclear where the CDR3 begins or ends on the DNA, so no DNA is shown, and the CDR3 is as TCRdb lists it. This chain's CDR3 is CASSFYICSARLPTGLTF. The chain carries TRBV7-8 and TRBJ1-2; the table's D call, TRBD1, was not checked against the DNA. The CDR3 adds up to 18 amino acids, both ends counted. The V gene's germline CDR1 is SGHVS and CDR2 FQNEAQ.

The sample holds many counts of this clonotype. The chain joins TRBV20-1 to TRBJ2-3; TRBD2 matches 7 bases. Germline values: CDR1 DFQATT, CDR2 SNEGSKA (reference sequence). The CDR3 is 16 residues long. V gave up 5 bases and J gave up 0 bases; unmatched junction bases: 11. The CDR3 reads CSARNPLAVSTDTQYF. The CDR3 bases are TGCAGTGCTCGTAACCCGCTAGCGGTCAGCACAGATACGCAGTATTTT.

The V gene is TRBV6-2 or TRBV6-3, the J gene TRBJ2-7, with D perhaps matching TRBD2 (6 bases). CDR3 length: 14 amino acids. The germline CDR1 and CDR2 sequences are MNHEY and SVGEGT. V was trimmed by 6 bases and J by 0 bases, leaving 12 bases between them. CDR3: CASSNWGGSYEQYF. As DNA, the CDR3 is TGTGCCAGCAGCAACTGGGGAGGCTCCTACGAGCAGTACTTC.

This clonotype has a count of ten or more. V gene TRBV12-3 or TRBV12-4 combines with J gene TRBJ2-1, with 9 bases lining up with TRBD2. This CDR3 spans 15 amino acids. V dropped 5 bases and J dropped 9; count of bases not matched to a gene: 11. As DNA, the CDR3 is TGTGCCAGCAGTCGAATCGGTAGCGGGAGTACTGAGCAGTTCTTC. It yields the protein CASSRIGSGSTEQFF.

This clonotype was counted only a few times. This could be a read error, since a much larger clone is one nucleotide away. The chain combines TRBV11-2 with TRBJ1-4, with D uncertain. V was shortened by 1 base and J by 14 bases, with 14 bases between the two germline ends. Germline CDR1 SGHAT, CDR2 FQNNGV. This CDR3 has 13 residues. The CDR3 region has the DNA TGTGCCAGCAGCTTAGCCCCCGAGCCTTTGCTGTTTTTT. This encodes CASSLAPEPLLFF.

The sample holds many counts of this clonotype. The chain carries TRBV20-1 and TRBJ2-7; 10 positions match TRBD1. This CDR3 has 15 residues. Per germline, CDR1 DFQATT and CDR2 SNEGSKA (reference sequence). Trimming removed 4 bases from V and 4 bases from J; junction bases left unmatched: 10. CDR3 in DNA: TGCAGTGCTACACTCCCTAGACAGGGGGCTTACGAGCAGTACTTC. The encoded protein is CSATLPRQGAYEQYF.

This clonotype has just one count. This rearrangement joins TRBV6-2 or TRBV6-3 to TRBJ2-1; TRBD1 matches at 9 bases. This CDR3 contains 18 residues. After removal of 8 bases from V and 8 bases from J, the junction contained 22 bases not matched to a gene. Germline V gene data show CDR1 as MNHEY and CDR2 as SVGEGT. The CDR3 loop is CASAPDRGTRTQWDEQFF. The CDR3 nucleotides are TGTGCCAGCGCCCCGGACAGGGGTACCCGGACCCAGTGGGATGAGCAGTTCTTC.

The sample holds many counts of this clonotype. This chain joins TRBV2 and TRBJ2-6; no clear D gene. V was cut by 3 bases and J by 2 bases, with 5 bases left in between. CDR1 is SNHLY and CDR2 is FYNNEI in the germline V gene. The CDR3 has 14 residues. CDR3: CASSDGAGANVLTF. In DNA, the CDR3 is TGTGCCAGCAGTGATGGGGCTGGGGCCAACGTCCTGACTTTC.

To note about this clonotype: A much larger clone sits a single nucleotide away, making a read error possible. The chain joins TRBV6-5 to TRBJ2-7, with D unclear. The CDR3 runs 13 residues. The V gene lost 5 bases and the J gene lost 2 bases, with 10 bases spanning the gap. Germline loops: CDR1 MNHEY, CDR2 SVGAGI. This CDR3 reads CASSMGIAYEQYF. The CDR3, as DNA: TGTGCCAGCAGTATGGGTATAGCCTACGAGCAGTACTTC.

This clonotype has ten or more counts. The CDR3 loop is CASSVGITSDEQFF. The CDR3 bases are TGTGCCAGCAGCGTAGGTATAACTAGCGATGAGCAGTTCTTC. The chain employs TRBV9 and TRBJ2-1; TRBD2 matches 7 bases. V shed 0 bases, J shed 8 bases, and the junction held 5 bases outside the gene matches. Germline CDR1 and CDR2: SGDLS and YYNGEE. This CDR3 comprises 14 residues.

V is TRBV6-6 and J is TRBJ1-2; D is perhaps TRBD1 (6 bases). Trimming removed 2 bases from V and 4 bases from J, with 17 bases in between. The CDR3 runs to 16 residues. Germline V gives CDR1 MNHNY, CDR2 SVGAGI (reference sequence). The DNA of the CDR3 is TGTGCCAGCAGTTACCCTCCACAGGGAAGTAGCTATGGCTACACCTTC. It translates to CASSYPPQGSSYGYTF.

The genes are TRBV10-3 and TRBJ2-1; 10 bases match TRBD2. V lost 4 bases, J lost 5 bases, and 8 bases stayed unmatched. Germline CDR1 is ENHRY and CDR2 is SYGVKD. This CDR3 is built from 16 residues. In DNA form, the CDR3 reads TGTGCCATCAGTGCAACCGGGACTAGCGTTCACAATGAGCAGTTCTTC. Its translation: CAISATGTSVHNEQFF.

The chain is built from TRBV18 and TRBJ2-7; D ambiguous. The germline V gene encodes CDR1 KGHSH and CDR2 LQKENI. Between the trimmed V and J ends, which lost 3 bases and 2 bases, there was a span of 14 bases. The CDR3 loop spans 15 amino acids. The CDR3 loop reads CASSPPGVTPYEQYF. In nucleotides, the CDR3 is TGTGCCAGCTCACCTCCGGGCGTAACCCCCTACGAGCAGTACTTC.

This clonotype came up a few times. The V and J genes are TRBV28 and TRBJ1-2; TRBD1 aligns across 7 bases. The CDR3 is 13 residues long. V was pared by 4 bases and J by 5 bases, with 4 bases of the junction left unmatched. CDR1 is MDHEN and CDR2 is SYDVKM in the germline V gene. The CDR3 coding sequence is TGTGCCAGCAGTTCGACAGGGAGGTATGGCTACACCTTC. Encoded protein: CASSSTGRYGYTF.